These 13 T cell receptor beta chains were all obtained from the same sample, sequenced in a study of blood T cell repertoires in COVID-19. Generated by immunoSEQ multiplex PCR, the TCRdb table keeps only in-frame clones and is missing some. The top ten clones hold 0.9% of a sample with 85,000 to 130,000 clones, 65% to 75% of them seen once. Sequenced sample: peripheral blood. Receptors were obtained from a human donor with acute or convalescent COVID-19. The donor label of this sample is uncertain.

The chain uses TRBV29-1 and TRBJ1-2; possible D gene TRBD1, 6 bases. The V and J ends lost 5 bases and 1 base respectively, with 17 bases between them. This CDR3 comprises 15 residues. The germline V gene has CDR1 SQVTM and CDR2 ANQGSEA. This chain's CDR3 is CSVKSRDTDNYGYTF. CDR3 sequence (DNA): TGCAGCGTTAAATCCCGGGACACAGATAACTATGGCTACACCTTC.

J is TRBJ1-5 and V is TRBV5-6; a weak D match, TRBD1 (5 bases). Between the trimmed V and J ends, which lost 4 bases and 6 bases, there was a span of 17 bases. Germline V lookup: CDR1 SGHDT, CDR2 YYEEEE. This CDR3 region has 15 residues. CDR3 coding DNA: TGTGCCAGCAGCCACCGGGCAGGGAATGGTCAGCCCCAGCATTTT. This encodes CASSHRAGNGQPQHF.

This chain uses TRBV29-1 with TRBJ1-2, with 8 nucleotides matching TRBD1. The ends lost 3 bases at V and 1 base at J; junction bases unmatched: 1. Germline V lookup: CDR1 SQVTM, CDR2 ANQGSEA. This CDR3 is 13 amino acids long. For the CDR3, the DNA is TGCAGCGTTGACAGGGGGCTTAACTATGGCTACACCTTC. Translating gives CSVDRGLNYGYTF.

The chain combines TRBV25-1 with TRBJ1-1; 8 positions agree with TRBD1. Germline assignment: CDR1 MGHDK and CDR2 SYGVNS. This CDR3 region has 15 residues. V shed 4 bases, J shed 2 bases, and the junction held 6 bases outside the gene matches. The CDR3 DNA reads as TGTGCCAGCAGTGTCTCCGGACAGGGTAACACTGAAGCTTTCTTT. Translation: CASSVSGQGNTEAFF.

V and J are TRBV6-2 or TRBV6-3 and TRBJ1-2; no reliable D call. There are 13 residues in the CDR3. CDR1 and CDR2 from the germline V gene are MNHEY and SVGEGT. Trimming left V 4 bases short and J 2 bases short, with 8 bases between. CDR3 sequence (DNA): TGTGCCAGCAGTTGGAGCGGCAACTATGGCTACACCTTC. It codes for CASSWSGNYGYTF.

This chain links TRBV7-6 with TRBJ1-1, with a tentative D call TRBD1 (6 bases). V was pared by 5 bases and J by 4 bases, with 26 bases between. Germline V CDR1 and CDR2: SGHVS, FNYEAQ. The CDR3 loop spans 18 amino acids. Here the CDR3 reads CASSRSWGRGDSGTEAFF. The CDR3 region has the DNA TGTGCCAGCAGCCGTTCCTGGGGGCGCGGCGATTCGGGCACTGAAGCTTTCTTT.

The rearrangement joins TRBV5-1 to TRBJ1-1; 10 bases align to TRBD1. With V trimmed by 5 bases and J by 5 bases, 9 bases remained unmatched. The germline V gene encodes CDR1 SGHRS and CDR2 YFSETQ. The CDR3 is 15 amino acids. In nucleotides, the CDR3 is TGCGCCAGCAGTTCGACAGGGGGCGTTGGGACTGAAGCTTTCTTT. This codes for CASSSTGGVGTEAFF.

This chain connects TRBV6-5 to TRBJ2-2; TRBD1 is a possible D gene (6 bases). Germline V CDR1 and CDR2: MNHEY, SVGAGI. Trimming removed 4 bases from V and 4 bases from J, with 13 bases in between. The CDR3 sequence is 15 residues long. Here the CDR3 DNA reads TGTGCCAGCAGTTTCGGGACAATACGCACCGGGGAGCTGTTTTTT. It is translated as CASSFGTIRTGELFF.

This chain joins TRBV24-1 and TRBJ2-3; D is perhaps TRBD2 (6 bases). Germline V CDR1 and CDR2: KGHDR, SFDVKD. Trimming took off 4 bases at V and 2 bases at J, with 9 bases between the two ends. CDR3 size: 14 residues. The DNA of the CDR3 is TGTGCCACCAGTGAGGCGGGGTTCACAGATACGCAGTATTTT. Its protein product is CATSEAGFTDTQYF.

This clone was recorded once. The chain carries TRBV27 and TRBJ1-6, with D hard to call. The germline V gene has CDR1 MNHEY and CDR2 SMNVEV (reference sequence). With 6 bases removed from V and 4 bases from J, the gap between germline ends came to 28 bases. The length of the CDR3 is 20 residues. CDR3 sequence (DNA): TGTGCCAGCAGCCGATATGGGGAGGGCGTCACTGTCTGGTATAATTCACCCCTCCACTTT. This encodes CASSRYGEGVTVWYNSPLHF.

The chain employs TRBV7-9 and TRBJ2-1; the match to TRBD2 covers 10 bases. Germline trimming cut 4 bases from V and 1 base from J; bases unmatched to any gene: 13. The CDR3 sequence is 19 residues long. Germline V gene sequence: CDR1 SEHNR, CDR2 FQNEAQ (reference sequence). The DNA of the CDR3 is TGTGCCAGCAGCTCCCCCCAGCGGGGGGGCCCCAGGTCCTACAATGAGCAGTTCTTC. Protein product: CASSSPQRGGPRSYNEQFF.

Only a few counts were recorded for this clone. The genes are TRBV6-1 and TRBJ1-2, with 7 bases that match TRBD1. The CDR3 runs to 14 residues. The germline V gene has CDR1 MNHNS and CDR2 SASEGT. The ends lost 1 base at V and 7 bases at J; junction bases unmatched: 6. The CDR3 region is CASSEGVQGSGYTF. Here the CDR3 DNA reads TGTGCCAGCAGTGAAGGAGTACAGGGGAGTGGCTACACCTTC.

The chain uses TRBV7-2 and TRBJ2-2, with 8 bases fitting TRBD1. The CDR3 consists of 15 residues. V shed 2 bases, J shed 4 bases, and the junction held 3 bases outside the gene matches. Germline V gives CDR1 SGHTA, CDR2 FQGNSA. The CDR3 DNA is TGTGCCAGCAGCTTAATGGACAGGGCCACCGGGGAGCTGTTTTTT. This gives the protein CASSLMDRATGELFF.